Shown below are 32 T cell receptor beta chains from a single sample sequenced in a study of blood T cell repertoires in COVID-19. TCRdb's table, derived via immunoSEQ multiplex PCR, lists solely in-frame clones and lacks some. The sample yields roughly 200,000 clones, approximately 85% seen once. The sample consisted of PBMCs or T cells enriched from blood (not recorded which). The source of these receptors is a man aged 40-55 years who had recovered from COVID-19.

The chain has TRBV30 and TRBJ1-3, with 12 bases that match TRBD1. After removal of 4 bases from V and 8 bases from J, the junction contained 6 bases not matched to a gene. The germline V gene encodes CDR1 GTSNPN and CDR2 SVGIG (reference sequence). This CDR3 comprises 14 residues. The CDR3 DNA reads as TGTGCCTGGAAACCGGGACAGGGGGCTTACACCATATATTTT. Its protein is CAWKPGQGAYTIYF.

CDR3 protein: CASRVSRGTDTQYF. DNA of the CDR3: TGTGCCAGCAGAGTGAGCAGGGGCACAGATACGCAGTATTTT. The rearrangement uses TRBV6-5 and TRBJ2-3, with D perhaps TRBD1 (5 bases). CDR3 length equals 14 residues. Germline CDR1 reads MNHEY; CDR2 reads SVGAGI. The V end lost 6 bases, the J end lost 1 base, and 11 bases lay between the germline ends.

The chain recombines TRBV30 with TRBJ1-1, with D possibly TRBD1 on 5 matching bases. Trimming pared 5 bases from V and 1 base from J, leaving 5 bases between. This CDR3 contains 11 residues. Looked up from germline, CDR1 is GTSNPN and CDR2 is SVGIG (reference sequence). DNA for the CDR3: TGTGCCTGGGGACAGAACACTGAAGCTTTCTTT. Its translation is CAWGQNTEAFF.

This clone was observed a few times. The V and J genes are TRBV28 and TRBJ2-1; perhaps TRBD1 as D (6 bases). The germline V gene has CDR1 MDHEN and CDR2 SYDVKM. Trimming took 5 bases from V and 2 from J, leaving 10 bases between them. The CDR3 is 14 amino acids. CDR3 nucleotide sequence: TGTGCCAGCAGTCCGGGGACACCCTACAATGAGCAGTTCTTC. This codes for CASSPGTPYNEQFF.

This CDR3 reads CASTATGSVSDTEAFF. The CDR3 nucleotides are TGTGCCAGTACAGCGACAGGTAGTGTGTCGGACACTGAAGCTTTCTTT. This chain uses TRBV19 with TRBJ1-1, with D possibly TRBD1 on 6 matching bases. Per the germline V gene, CDR1 is LNHDA and CDR2 is SQIVND (reference sequence). This CDR3 has 16 residues. Trimming shortened V by 7 bases and J by 3 bases, and 21 bases separated the two germline ends. Filled out from reference TRBV19 and TRBJ1-1, the complete variable domain reads DGGITQSPKYLFRKEGQNVTLSCEQNLNHDAMYWYRQDPGQGLRLIYYSQIVNDFQKGDIAEGYSVSREKKESFPLTVTSAQKNPTAFYLCASTATGSVSDTEAFFGQGTRLTVV.

This sequence joins TRBV5-8 and TRBJ2-5, with TRBD2 as a possible D gene (6 bases). The V end lost 0 bases, the J end lost 1 base, and 13 bases lay between the germline ends. The CDR3 runs to 16 residues. Germline V gene data show CDR1 as SGHTS and CDR2 as YDEGEE. In DNA form, the CDR3 reads TGTGCCAGCAGCTTGGCTGGGGGAGCGGGCCAAGAGACCCAGTACTTC. It specifies CASSLAGGAGQETQYF.

V usage is TRBV19 and J usage is TRBJ1-5; weak D call: TRBD1 (6 bases). The CDR3 runs to 15 residues. Trimming stripped 1 base from V and 7 bases from J, with 14 bases between. Germline V gene lookup returns CDR1 LNHDA and CDR2 SQIVND (reference sequence). CDR3 protein: CASSIGHRAEQPQHF. CDR3 in DNA: TGTGCCAGTAGTATAGGGCACAGGGCGGAACAGCCCCAGCATTTT.

The chain carries TRBV7-9 and TRBJ1-1, with D possibly being TRBD1 (6 bases). Germline V gene sequence: CDR1 SEHNR, CDR2 FQNEAQ (reference sequence). The V end was cut by 6 bases, the J end by 5 bases, with 22 bases between. CDR3 size: 16 residues. CDR3 sequence (DNA): TGTGCCAGCAGACCCAACCCCGGGGGGCTGGGGACTGAAGCTTTCTTT. Its translation: CASRPNPGGLGTEAFF.

V and J are TRBV24-1 and TRBJ1-2; no reliable D call. Germline loops: CDR1 KGHDR, CDR2 SFDVKD. Trimming left V 0 bases short and J 8 bases short, with 6 bases between. The length of the CDR3 is 12 residues. The CDR3 region is CATSDLPGGYTF. CDR3 nucleotides: TGTGCCACCAGTGATTTGCCGGGAGGCTACACCTTC.

The V call is TRBV5-1, the J call TRBJ2-7; the match to TRBD1 covers 7 bases. CDR1 is SGHRS and CDR2 is YFSETQ in the germline V gene. The CDR3 is 13 amino acids. The trim removed 4 bases at V and 7 bases at J, leaving 8 bases unmatched. The CDR3: CASSDPGQVEQYF. The CDR3 DNA reads as TGCGCCAGCAGCGATCCAGGACAGGTAGAGCAGTACTTC.

CDR3 region: CATSRVPSDKNTEAFF. For the CDR3, the DNA is TGTGCCACCAGCAGGGTCCCCTCAGACAAGAACACTGAAGCTTTCTTT. The chain uses TRBV15 and TRBJ1-1; unclear D gene. In germline, CDR1 is LNHNV, CDR2 YYDKDF (reference sequence). V was clipped by 3 bases and J by 1 base, with 15 bases between them. This CDR3 spans 16 amino acids. The complete variable domain, with remaining parts taken from reference TRBV15 and TRBJ1-1, reads DAMVIQNPRYQVTQFGKPVTLSCSQTLNHNVMYWYQQKSSQAPKLLFHYYDKDFNNEADTPDNFQSRRPNTSFCFLDIRSPGLGDTAMYLCATSRVPSDKNTEAFFGQGTRLTVV.

V gene TRBV28 combines with J gene TRBJ2-5; D gene unclear. The CDR3 has 14 residues. Trimming pared 6 bases from V and 3 bases from J, leaving 14 bases between. CDR1 MDHEN and CDR2 SYDVKM come from the germline V gene. The CDR3 sequence is CASSWSSSKETQYF. In DNA, the CDR3 is TGTGCCAGCAGCTGGAGTAGTAGCAAAGAGACCCAGTACTTC.

The V and J genes are TRBV9 and TRBJ2-7; 11 positions match TRBD2. J lost 0 bases, V lost 4 bases, and 3 bases had no gene match. The CDR3 length is 15 residues. CDR1 and CDR2 from the germline V gene are SGDLS and YYNGEE. The CDR3, as DNA: TGTGCCAGCAGCATTGGGACTAGCGGCTCCTACGAGCAGTACTTC. This translates into CASSIGTSGSYEQYF.

The V gene is TRBV9, the J gene TRBJ2-1; 9 bases line up with TRBD1. Germline CDR1 SGDLS, CDR2 YYNGEE. The CDR3 loop spans 14 amino acids. Losses at the gene ends were 2 bases for V and 9 bases for J; bases not matched to a gene: 6. In nucleotides, the CDR3 is TGTGCCAGCAGCGTGGGACAGGGAGGGGGTGAGCAGTTCTTC. It is translated as CASSVGQGGGEQFF.

The J gene is TRBJ1-6, the V gene TRBV30, with 8 bases lining up with TRBD1. V dropped 2 bases and J dropped 10; count of bases not matched to a gene: 7. Germline V CDR1 and CDR2: GTSNPN, SVGIG (reference sequence). The CDR3 spans 14 residues. The CDR3, as DNA: TGTGCCTGGAGTCTACCGGGACAGGTATCACCCCTCCACTTT. Its translation: CAWSLPGQVSPLHF.

The CDR3 coding sequence is TGTGCTAGTGGTTTGGTCGACAGGGGGCGGGGAGAGACCCAGTACTTC. Translated: CASGLVDRGRGETQYF. The gene calls are TRBV12-5 and TRBJ2-5; the match to TRBD1 covers 10 bases. This CDR3 is built from 16 residues. CDR1 is LGHNT, CDR2 FRNRAP, per germline. V was clipped by 0 bases and J by 4 bases; unmatched bases: 5.

This sequence joins TRBV6-5 and TRBJ2-7, with D possibly TRBD1 on 6 matching bases. The CDR3 spans 11 residues. V lost 7 bases and J lost 10, with 14 bases in between. Looked up from germline, CDR1 is MNHEY and CDR2 is SVGAGI. The CDR3 here is CASTTQGTQYF. Written as DNA, the CDR3 is TGTGCCAGCACCACACAGGGTACCCAGTACTTC.

This chain links TRBV4-1 with TRBJ1-5; TRBD1 matches at 8 bases. V lost 3 bases, J lost 1 base, and 2 bases stayed unmatched. The CDR3 totals 15 residues. Looked up from germline, CDR1 is MGHRA and CDR2 is YSYEKL. The CDR3 nucleotides read TGCGCCAGCAGCCACGGACAGGGAAGCAATCAGCCCCAGCATTTT. Its protein product is CASSHGQGSNQPQHF.

This clone has just a few counts. V is TRBV10-3 and J is TRBJ1-1; 9 bases map to TRBD1. The CDR3 is 13 residues long. Germline assignment: CDR1 ENHRY and CDR2 SYGVKD. The V gene end was trimmed by 7 bases and the J gene end by 4 bases; junction bases not matched to a gene: 4. CDR3 DNA: TGTGCCATCAAAGGGACAGGGACCACTGAAGCTTTCTTT. Encoded protein: CAIKGTGTTEAFF.

This sequence joins TRBV3-1 (or the pseudogene TRBV3-2) and TRBJ1-5, with TRBD1 as a possible D gene (6 bases). The CDR3 extends over 14 amino acids. V was trimmed by 1 base and J by 7 bases, leaving 11 bases between them. Germline V gene data show CDR1 as LGHDT and CDR2 as YNNKEL (reference sequence). The CDR3 DNA sequence: TGTGCCAGCAGCCAAGTGGCAGGGGAACAGCCCCAGCATTTT. The encoded protein is CASSQVAGEQPQHF.

This chain connects TRBV6-6 to TRBJ2-3; TRBD2 matches at 7 bases. The CDR3 extends over 15 amino acids. With V trimmed by 4 bases and J by 2 bases, 6 bases remained unmatched. Germline V CDR1 and CDR2: MNHNY, SVGAGI (reference sequence). Here the CDR3 DNA reads TGTGCCAGCAGTTTCGAAAGCGGGGTCACAGATACGCAGTATTTT. It specifies CASSFESGVTDTQYF.

In this sample, this clone turned up a few times. Written as DNA, the CDR3 is TGTGCCAGCAGCCGGAGGGCCGACACCGGGGAGCTGTTTTTT. This sequence encodes CASSRRADTGELFF. The chain couples TRBV7-2 to TRBJ2-2; D perhaps matches TRBD2 (6 bases). Trimming cost V 5 bases and J 3 bases, with 10 bases left between them. Germline V gene sequence: CDR1 SGHTA, CDR2 FQGNSA. This CDR3 spans 14 amino acids.

This clone has a handful of counts. The genes are TRBV5-1 and TRBJ1-5, with no clear D. V lost 0 bases, J lost 4 bases, and 5 bases lay in between. Germline CDR1 is SGHRS and CDR2 is YFSETQ. The CDR3 contains 13 residues. The CDR3 DNA is TGCGCCAGCAGCTTGGGAGAGAATCAGCCCCAGCATTTT. Translation gives CASSLGENQPQHF.

This chain joins TRBV2 and TRBJ2-4; TRBD1 matches at 11 bases. Trimming at V came to 5 bases and at J to 4 bases, leaving 7 bases not matched to a gene. The CDR3 consists of 16 residues. Germline CDR1 is SNHLY and CDR2 is FYNNEI. The chain's CDR3 is CASSFRGTGGKNIQYF. As DNA, the CDR3 is TGTGCCAGCAGTTTTAGGGGGACAGGGGGTAAAAACATTCAGTACTTC.

J is TRBJ2-1 and V is TRBV7-2, with 7 bases matching TRBD1. This CDR3 is built from 15 residues. J gave up 3 bases and V 0 bases, and 2 bases lay outside the gene matches. The V gene's germline CDR1 is SGHTA and CDR2 FQGNSA. The CDR3: CASSLAAGGYNEQFF. The CDR3 nucleotides are TGTGCCAGCAGCTTAGCGGCAGGGGGCTACAATGAGCAGTTCTTC. The whole variable domain, remainder taken from reference TRBV7-2 and TRBJ2-1, is GAGVSQSPSNKVTEKGKDVELRCDPISGHTALYWYRQSLGQGLEFLIYFQGNSAPDKSGLPSDRFSAERTGGSVSTLTIQRTQQEDSAVYLCASSLAAGGYNEQFFGPGTRLTVL.

In its sample, this clone was seen a few times. The chain couples TRBV14 to TRBJ2-7; D ambiguous. There are 11 residues in the CDR3. Between the trimmed V and J ends, which lost 2 bases and 5 bases, there was a span of 4 bases. Germline-derived CDR1 and CDR2 are SGHDN and FVKESK. Written as DNA, the CDR3 is TGTGCCAGCAGCCAACGCGACGAGCAGTACTTC. Translation: CASSQRDEQYF.

This clone was seen just once. This chain joins TRBV6-5 and TRBJ2-7, with D unresolved. CDR3 size: 14 residues. Trimming pared 0 bases from V and 2 bases from J, leaving 8 bases between. CDR1 and CDR2 (germline): MNHEY, SVGAGI. The CDR3 sequence is CASSYSGRPYEQYF. The CDR3 DNA follows: TGTGCCAGCAGTTACTCAGGCAGGCCCTACGAGCAGTACTTC.

The rearrangement uses TRBV18 and TRBJ1-2; D is ambiguous. The CDR3 sequence is 13 residues long. V lost 6 bases and J lost 0, with 8 bases in between. Germline assignment: CDR1 KGHSH and CDR2 LQKENI. The CDR3 spells CASSAGANYGYTF. CDR3 in DNA: TGTGCCAGCTCCGCGGGTGCTAACTATGGCTACACCTTC.

As for this clone: A read error is the likely source, as a far larger clone sits one nucleotide away. V usage is TRBV7-2 and J usage is TRBJ1-1; 9 bases map to TRBD1. The V and J ends lost 4 bases and 3 bases, in that order; junction bases with no gene match: 0. The CDR3 runs 13 residues. Germline loops: CDR1 SGHTA, CDR2 FQGNSA. CDR3 DNA sequence: TGTGCCAGCAGCTGGGACAGGGACACTGAAGCTTTCTTT. Encoded protein: CASSWDRDTEAFF.

This chain connects TRBV7-8 to TRBJ2-2, with 9 bases lining up with TRBD2. The V and J ends lost 5 bases and 2 bases, in that order; junction bases with no gene match: 6. From germline, CDR1 is SGHVS and CDR2 FQNEAQ. The CDR3 length is 16 residues. CDR3 loop: CASSPGTSLNTGELFF. The CDR3 nucleotides are TGTGCCAGCAGCCCAGGGACTAGCTTAAACACCGGGGAGCTGTTTTTT.

This chain uses TRBV19 with TRBJ2-7, with D unresolved. There are 15 residues in the CDR3. Germline-derived CDR1 and CDR2 are LNHDA and SQIVND (reference sequence). V lost 2 bases, J lost 0 bases, and 11 bases lay in between. The CDR3 here is CASSIRLGLSYEQYF. Here the CDR3 DNA reads TGTGCCAGTAGTATACGGCTAGGCCTCTCCTACGAGCAGTACTTC. Combining the CDR3 with reference TRBV19 and TRBJ2-7 gives the whole variable domain DGGITQSPKYLFRKEGQNVTLSCEQNLNHDAMYWYRQDPGQGLRLIYYSQIVNDFQKGDIAEGYSVSREKKESFPLTVTSAQKNPTAFYLCASSIRLGLSYEQYFGPGTRLTVT.

The chain combines TRBV7-9 with TRBJ1-1; unclear D gene. V was trimmed by 5 bases and J by 6 bases, leaving 10 bases between them. There are 12 residues in the CDR3. CDR1 is SEHNR and CDR2 is FQNEAQ in the germline V gene (reference sequence). The CDR3 spells CASSQDLAEAFF. Here the CDR3 DNA reads TGTGCCAGCAGCCAGGATTTAGCTGAAGCTTTCTTT.